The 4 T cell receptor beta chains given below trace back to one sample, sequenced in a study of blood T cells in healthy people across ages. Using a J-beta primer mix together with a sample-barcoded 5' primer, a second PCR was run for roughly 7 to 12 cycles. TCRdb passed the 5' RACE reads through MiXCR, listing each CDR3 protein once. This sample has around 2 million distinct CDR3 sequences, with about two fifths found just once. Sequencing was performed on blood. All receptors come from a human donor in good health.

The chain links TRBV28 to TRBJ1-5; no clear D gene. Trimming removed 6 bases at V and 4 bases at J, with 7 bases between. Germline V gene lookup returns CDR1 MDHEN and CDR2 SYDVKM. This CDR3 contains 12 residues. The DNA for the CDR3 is TGTGCCAGCAGGGTTCTAAATCAGCCCCAGCATTTT. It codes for CASRVLNQPQHF.

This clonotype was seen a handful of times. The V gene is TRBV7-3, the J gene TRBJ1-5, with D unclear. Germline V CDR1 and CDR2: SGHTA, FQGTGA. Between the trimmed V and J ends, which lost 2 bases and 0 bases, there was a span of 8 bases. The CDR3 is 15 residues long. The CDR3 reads CASSLRPDSNQPQHF. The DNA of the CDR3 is TGTGCCAGCAGCTTACGACCGGATAGCAATCAGCCCCAGCATTTT.

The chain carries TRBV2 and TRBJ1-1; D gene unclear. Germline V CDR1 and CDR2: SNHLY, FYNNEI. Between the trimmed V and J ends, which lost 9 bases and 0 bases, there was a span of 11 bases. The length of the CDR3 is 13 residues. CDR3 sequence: CASTKQLNTEAFF. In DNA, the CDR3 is TGTGCCAGTACAAAGCAATTGAACACTGAAGCTTTCTTT.

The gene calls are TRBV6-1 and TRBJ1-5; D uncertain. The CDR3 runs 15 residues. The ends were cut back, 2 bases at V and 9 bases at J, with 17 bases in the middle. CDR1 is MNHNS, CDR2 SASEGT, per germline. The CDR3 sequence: CASSESQNRERPQHF. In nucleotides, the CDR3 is TGTGCCAGCAGTGAATCACAAAATCGGGAACGGCCCCAGCATTTT.